This record looks at one T cell receptor (beta chain) sequence and its context. The data stem from a study of T cells after yellow fever vaccination. The CDR3 contains 15 residues. V lost 4 bases and J lost 3; bases outside the gene matches: 5. The V gene's germline CDR1 is SGHTA and CDR2 FQGNSA. In TCRdb, the 5' RACE reads were re-called with MiXCR into one record per CDR3 protein. The data contain more than 110,000 distinct CDR3 sequences, 6.6% of them singletons. The rearrangement uses TRBV7-2 and TRBJ2-2; TRBD1 aligns across 7 bases. The sample in question was CD4+ T cells sorted from PBMCs, obtained 10 days after the yellow fever booster vaccination. The receptor was isolated from a man aged 30 to 39 who received the YFV17D yellow fever vaccine. CDR3 DNA sequence: TGTGCCAGCAGCTCCCGGGACAGATACACCGGGGAGCTGTTTTTT. Residues: CASSSRDRYTGELFF.